This T cell receptor beta chain originates from a study of blood T cell repertoires in COVID-19. The CDR3 has 12 residues. The V end lost 5 bases, the J end lost 8 bases, and 10 bases lay between the germline ends. Per the germline V gene, CDR1 is MNHEY and CDR2 is SVGAGI. Here immunoSEQ multiplex PCR was the method, and the copy in TCRdb shows in-frame clones only, minus some. The sample yields some 330,000 clones, 70% to 90% seen once. The table lists this clone with a few counts. The source is a man between 35 and 55 years old in a cohort exposed to, infected with or recovered from COVID-19 (not recorded which). This chain connects TRBV6-5 to TRBJ2-1; D not certain. Sequencing was carried out using PBMCs or T cells enriched from blood (not recorded which). The DNA for the CDR3 is TGTGCCAGCAGTCCAGGTCGACATGAGCAGTTCTTC. Translation gives CASSPGRHEQFF.